This T cell receptor (beta chain) derives from a study of CD8 T cells in ankylosing spondylitis. Overall study results and limits: Past studies reported some motif variants in reactive arthritis synovial fluid and blood. A TCR beta motif of eight highly homologous variants appeared characteristic of ankylosing spondylitis blood. Significant enrichment of disease-linked clones was reportedly seen in matched ankylosing spondylitis synovial fluid.

This clonotype was observed at least ten times. Its target is not known. Libraries for TCR beta were made by quantitative 5'-RACE with molecular barcodes. TCRdb re-analysed the 5' RACE reads in MiXCR, keeping a single row per CDR3 protein. Among around 220,000 distinct CDR3 sequences, about 11% were seen once, and the ten largest hold less than 25%. This TCR was recovered from a male donor with ankylosing spondylitis or in good health (not recorded which). Sequencing was performed on blood, either unsorted or a sorted T cell fraction (not recorded which).

The CDR3 DNA reads as TGTGCCAGCAGCCTTGGGGGCATTGGGTACCGTGAAGCTTTCTTT. Translation: CASSLGGIGYREAFF. The chain is built from TRBV12-3 or TRBV12-4 and TRBJ1-1, with D maybe TRBD1 (6 bases). This CDR3 region has 15 residues. With 6 bases removed from V and 7 bases from J, the gap between germline ends came to 21 bases.